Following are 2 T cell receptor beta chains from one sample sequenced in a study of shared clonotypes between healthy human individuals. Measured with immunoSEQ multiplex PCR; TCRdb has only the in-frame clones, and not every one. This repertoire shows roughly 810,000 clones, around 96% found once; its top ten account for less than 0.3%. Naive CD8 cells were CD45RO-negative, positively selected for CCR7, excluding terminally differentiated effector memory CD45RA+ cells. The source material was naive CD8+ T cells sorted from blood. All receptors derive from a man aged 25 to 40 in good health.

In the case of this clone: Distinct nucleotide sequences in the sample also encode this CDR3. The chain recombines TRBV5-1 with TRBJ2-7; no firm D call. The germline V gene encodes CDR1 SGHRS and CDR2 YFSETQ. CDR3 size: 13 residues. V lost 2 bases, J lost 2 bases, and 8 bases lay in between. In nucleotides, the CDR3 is TGCGCCAGCAGCTTTGGAGAGACCTACGAGCAGTACTTC. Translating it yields CASSFGETYEQYF.

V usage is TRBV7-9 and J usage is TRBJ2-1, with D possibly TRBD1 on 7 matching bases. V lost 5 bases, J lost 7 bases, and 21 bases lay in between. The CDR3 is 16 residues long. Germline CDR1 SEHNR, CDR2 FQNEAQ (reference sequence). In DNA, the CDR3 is TGTGCCAGCAGCCGATTGACAGGGAGGTCTGGGAATGAGCAGTTCTTC. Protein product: CASSRLTGRSGNEQFF.